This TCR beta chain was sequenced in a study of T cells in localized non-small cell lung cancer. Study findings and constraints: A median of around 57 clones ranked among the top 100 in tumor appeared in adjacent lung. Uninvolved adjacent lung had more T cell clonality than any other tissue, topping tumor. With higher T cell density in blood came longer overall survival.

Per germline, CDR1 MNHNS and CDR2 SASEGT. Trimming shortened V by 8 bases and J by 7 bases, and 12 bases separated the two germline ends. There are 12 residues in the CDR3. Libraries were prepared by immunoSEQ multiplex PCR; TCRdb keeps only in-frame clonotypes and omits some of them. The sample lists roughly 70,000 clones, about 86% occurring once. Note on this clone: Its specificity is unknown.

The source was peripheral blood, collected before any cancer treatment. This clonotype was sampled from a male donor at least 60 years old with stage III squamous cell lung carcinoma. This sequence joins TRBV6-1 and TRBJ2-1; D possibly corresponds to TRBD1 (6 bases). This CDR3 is CASFTGYNEQFF. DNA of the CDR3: TGTGCCAGCTTCACAGGGTATAATGAGCAGTTCTTC.